One and the same sample provided the 16 T cell receptor beta chains below, sequenced in a study of blood T cell repertoires in COVID-19. Only in-frame clones appear in the TCRdb table, and some are missing; sequencing was by immunoSEQ multiplex PCR. This table has approximately 100,000 clones, approximately 92% appearing once. Sequenced: peripheral blood. Receptors originate from a man in his 70s with acute or convalescent COVID-19.

The gene calls are TRBV5-1 and TRBJ1-2; 7 bases match TRBD1. The CDR3 has 13 residues. Trimming at V came to 4 bases and at J to 4 bases, leaving 4 bases not matched to a gene. Per germline, CDR1 SGHRS and CDR2 YFSETQ. In DNA, the CDR3 is TGCGCCAGCAGCGGGGGGACAGCCTATGGCTACACCTTC. Translated: CASSGGTAYGYTF.

The count of this clone is one. The chain combines TRBV2 with TRBJ2-7; 8 bases fit TRBD1. Germline trimming cut 3 bases from V and 6 bases from J; bases unmatched to any gene: 7. Germline loops: CDR1 SNHLY, CDR2 FYNNEI. This CDR3 spans 14 amino acids. CDR3 DNA sequence: TGTGCCAGCAGTGACCAGGGGGCTCTTGGCGAGCAGTACTTC. It codes for CASSDQGALGEQYF.

The chain links TRBV5-1 to TRBJ2-1, with 7 bases that match TRBD2. The CDR3 runs to 14 residues. Germline CDR1 reads SGHRS; CDR2 reads YFSETQ. The ends lost 3 bases at V and 5 bases at J; junction bases unmatched: 5. CDR3 in DNA: TGCGCCAGCAGCTCTACGGGAGGACACAATGAGCAGTTCTTC. This translates into CASSSTGGHNEQFF.

The chain recombines TRBV20-1 with TRBJ2-5; possible D gene TRBD2, 6 bases. The CDR3 runs to 14 residues. Germline CDR1 is DFQATT and CDR2 is SNEGSKA (reference sequence). Trimming shortened V by 3 bases and J by 6 bases, and 17 bases separated the two germline ends. CDR3 sequence reads: CSASWRGGLKTQYF. The CDR3 DNA follows: TGCAGTGCTAGTTGGCGGGGAGGCCTGAAGACCCAGTACTTC.

V gene TRBV27 combines with J gene TRBJ1-4; a possible D gene is TRBD1 (5 bases). V was shortened by 3 bases and J by 8 bases, with 13 bases between the two germline ends. CDR1 MNHEY and CDR2 SMNVEV come from the germline V gene (reference sequence). The CDR3 totals 14 residues. Here the CDR3 DNA reads TGTGCCAGCAGTTTGGCGGGGCAGCGAGAAAAACTGTTTTTT. Encoded protein: CASSLAGQREKLFF. Full variable domain (outside the CDR3, taken from reference TRBV27 and TRBJ1-4): EAQVTQNPRYLITVTGKKLTVTCSQNMNHEYMSWYRQDPGLGLRQIYYSMNVEVTDKGDVPEGYKVSRKEKRNFPLILESPSPNQTSLYFCASSLAGQREKLFFGSGTQLSVL.

The CDR3: CASSTEELYEQYF. The CDR3 bases are TGTGCCAGCAGCACGGAGGAACTCTACGAGCAGTACTTC. The rearrangement links TRBV5-5 to TRBJ2-7; D is perhaps TRBD2 (5 bases). Germline-derived CDR1 and CDR2 are SGHKS and YYEKEE (reference sequence). The CDR3 has 13 amino acids. V was shortened by 4 bases and J by 3 bases, with 11 bases between the two germline ends.

This clone was observed once. The V and J genes are TRBV11-2 and TRBJ2-1, with D uncertain. CDR3 length: 12 residues. The V gene lost 6 bases and the J gene lost 12 bases, with 15 bases spanning the gap. Germline V gives CDR1 SGHAT, CDR2 FQNNGV. CDR3 protein: CASRHGETWQFF. The DNA of the CDR3 is TGTGCCAGCAGACACGGAGAGACCTGGCAGTTCTTC.

V is TRBV18 and J is TRBJ1-2; no clear D gene. Germline V gene lookup returns CDR1 KGHSH and CDR2 LQKENI. Trimming shortened V by 0 bases and J by 8 bases, and 19 bases separated the two germline ends. CDR3 length equals 16 residues. The DNA for the CDR3 is TGTGCCAGCTCACCACCCCTCTCGACCCAACAGCGGGGCTACACCTTC. Translation: CASSPPLSTQQRGYTF. Looking up the rest from reference TRBV18 and TRBJ1-2 gives the full variable domain: NAGVMQNPRHLVRRRGQEARLRCSPMKGHSHVYWYRQLPEEGLKFMVYLQKENIIDESGMPKERFSAEFPKEGPSILRIQQVVRGDSAAYFCASSPPLSTQQRGYTFGSGTRLTVV.

The chain recombines TRBV6-5 with TRBJ1-4; 8 nucleotides align to TRBD1. The CDR3 is 13 amino acids. The V and J ends lost 9 bases and 7 bases, in that order; junction bases with no gene match: 7. CDR1 MNHEY and CDR2 SVGAGI come from the germline V gene. CDR3 sequence reads: CASRGQVGEKLFF. As DNA, the CDR3 is TGTGCCAGTAGGGGACAGGTTGGTGAAAAACTGTTTTTT.

V is TRBV29-1 and J is TRBJ1-1; tentative D call: TRBD1 (5 bases). Germline CDR1 reads SQVTM; CDR2 reads ANQGSEA. Trimming cost V 7 bases and J 5 bases, with 8 bases left between them. This CDR3 spans 10 amino acids. CDR3 sequence (DNA): TGCAGCGCGACAGAGACTGAAGCTTTCTTT. It translates to CSATETEAFF.

This clone has a single count. The genes are TRBV18 and TRBJ2-1; D gene uncertain. This CDR3 is built from 17 residues. Germline CDR1 and CDR2: KGHSH and LQKENI. Between the trimmed V and J ends, which lost 0 bases and 5 bases, there was a span of 17 bases. CDR3 in DNA: TGTGCCAGCTCACCACCCCTTGGTAGCCTAAACAACAATGAGCAGTTCTTC. This encodes CASSPPLGSLNNNEQFF.

The chain has TRBV28 and TRBJ1-5; D gene unclear. This CDR3 comprises 12 residues. Germline loops: CDR1 MDHEN, CDR2 SYDVKM. V shed 7 bases and J shed 4 bases, with 8 bases lying between them. The CDR3: CASNEGNQPQHF. The CDR3 bases are TGTGCCAGCAACGAGGGAAATCAGCCCCAGCATTTT.

The chain uses TRBV7-8 and TRBJ2-1; D might be TRBD2 (6 bases). V was pared by 1 base and J by 1 base, with 11 bases between. Per the germline V gene, CDR1 is SGHVS and CDR2 is FQNEAQ. The CDR3 length is 16 residues. CDR3 sequence: CASSLEASVSYNEQFF. The CDR3 nucleotides are TGTGCCAGCAGCTTAGAGGCTAGCGTATCCTACAATGAGCAGTTCTTC.

V usage is TRBV6-1 and J usage is TRBJ1-2, with D unclear. V was pared by 3 bases and J by 3 bases, with 8 bases between. Germline CDR1 reads MNHNS; CDR2 reads SASEGT. The CDR3 runs 13 residues. The DNA of the CDR3 is TGTGCCAGCAGTGAGGGCGATTACTATGGCTACACCTTC. Translation gives CASSEGDYYGYTF.

This rearrangement joins TRBV18 to TRBJ1-1; no firm D call. The CDR3 contains 18 residues. Germline V gene lookup returns CDR1 KGHSH and CDR2 LQKENI. The germline V and J ends were trimmed by 2 bases and 2 bases, with 21 bases remaining between them. The CDR3, as DNA: TGTGCCAGCTCACCAGAGGCTGCACAGCGGCGCATAAACACTGAAGCTTTCTTT. Translating gives CASSPEAAQRRINTEAFF.

In nucleotides, the CDR3 is TGTGCCAGCAGTTTGGGACAGAACACTGAAGCTTTCTTT. Its protein is CASSLGQNTEAFF. The V call is TRBV27, the J call TRBJ1-1, with D possibly matching TRBD1 (6 bases). Germline V gene sequence: CDR1 MNHEY, CDR2 SMNVEV (reference sequence). CDR3 length equals 13 residues. Trimming left V 3 bases short and J 1 base short, with 6 bases between.